One sample yielded the 11 T cell receptor beta chains listed below, sequenced in a study of blood T cells in healthy people across ages. A J-beta primer mix and a sample-barcoded 5' primer were used in a second PCR of about 7 to 12 cycles. TCRdb itself ran the 5' RACE reads through MiXCR, one entry per CDR3 protein. The table shows around 780,000 distinct CDR3 sequences, with approximately 60% occurring only once. The sample was blood. These receptors were collected from a man aged 40-49 years in good health.

The rearrangement links TRBV7-2 to TRBJ1-2; D gene ambiguous. There are 11 residues in the CDR3. Trimming took off 6 bases at V and 5 bases at J, with 7 bases between the two ends. Per germline, CDR1 SGHTA and CDR2 FQGNSA. The CDR3 DNA follows: TGTGCCAGCAGGCCTATATATGGCTACACCTTC. Its protein product is CASRPIYGYTF. The full variable domain, its missing parts supplied by reference TRBV7-2 and TRBJ1-2, is GAGVSQSPSNKVTEKGKDVELRCDPISGHTALYWYRQSLGQGLEFLIYFQGNSAPDKSGLPSDRFSAERTGGSVSTLTIQRTQQEDSAVYLCASRPIYGYTFGSGTRLTVV.

This chain connects TRBV28 to TRBJ2-5; tentative D call: TRBD1 (5 bases). The DNA matches TRBJ2-7 better at its end, which makes the J call doubtful. The germline CDR1 and CDR2 sequences are MDHEN and SYDVKM. The CDR3 sequence is 15 residues long. The CDR3 loop is CASSPRTSDSYEQYF. The CDR3 region has the DNA TGTGCCAGCAGTCCAAGGACATCCGATTCCTACGAGCAGTACTTC.

This chain joins TRBV20-1 and TRBJ1-6; 7 bases are a match to TRBD1. Germline V gene data show CDR1 as DFQATT and CDR2 as SNEGSKA (reference sequence). The CDR3 spans 16 residues. V lost 3 bases to trimming and J lost 5 bases; unmatched junction nucleotides: 10. The CDR3 DNA follows: TGCAGTGCTAGGGATGGACAGGCCTGGGATAATTCACCCCTCCACTTT. This translates into CSARDGQAWDNSPLHF.

This chain links TRBV20-1 with TRBJ2-7; D gene unclear. The germline CDR1 and CDR2 sequences are DFQATT and SNEGSKA (reference sequence). The length of the CDR3 is 13 residues. V was clipped by 3 bases and J by 2 bases, with 11 bases between them. The CDR3 here is CSASAREPYEQYF. The DNA for the CDR3 is TGCAGTGCTAGTGCTAGAGAGCCCTACGAGCAGTACTTC.

A remark on this clonotype: This may be a read error: a much more frequent sequence differs by one nucleotide. The chain joins TRBV7-2 to TRBJ2-5, with D uncertain. The length of the CDR3 is 14 residues. V was shortened by 4 bases and J by 1 base, with 10 bases between the two germline ends. Germline lookup yields CDR1 SGHTA and CDR2 FQGNSA. The CDR3 is CASSSDGSQETQYF. The CDR3 region has the DNA TGTGCCAGCAGCTCAGATGGTAGCCAAGAGACCCAGTACTTC.

The chain links TRBV6-2 or TRBV6-3 to TRBJ2-7; 7 positions agree with TRBD1. V lost 0 bases and J lost 3; bases outside the gene matches: 5. This CDR3 region has 15 residues. Germline CDR1 and CDR2: MNHEY and SVGEGT. The CDR3: CASSYSGQLRYEQYF. CDR3 nucleotides: TGTGCCAGCAGTTACTCGGGACAGTTACGCTACGAGCAGTACTTC.

This clonotype was recorded only once. The chain joins TRBV9 to TRBJ1-2; 10 positions agree with TRBD1. Trimming took 4 bases from V and 3 from J; bases not matched to a gene: 15. Germline V gives CDR1 SGDLS, CDR2 YYNGEE. The CDR3 contains 18 residues. CDR3 bases: TGTGCCAGCAGCCCCACCGAGCAGGGAGGGACAGGGGACTATGGCTACACCTTC. This translates into CASSPTEQGGTGDYGYTF. The variable domain in full, completed from reference TRBV9 and TRBJ1-2, reads DSGVTQTPKHLITATGQRVTLRCSPRSGDLSVYWYQQSLDQGLQFLIQYYNGEERAKGNILERFSAQQFPDLHSELNLSSLELGDSALYFCASSPTEQGGTGDYGYTFGSGTRLTVV.

The rearrangement links TRBV3-1 to TRBJ2-2; 7 positions match TRBD1. Trimming removed 1 base from V and 7 bases from J; junction bases left unmatched: 3. This CDR3 has 14 residues. In germline, CDR1 is LGHDT, CDR2 YNNKEL (reference sequence). CDR3 amino acids: CASSQAQGYGELFF. In DNA, the CDR3 is TGTGCCAGCAGCCAAGCACAGGGGTACGGGGAGCTGTTTTTT.

This clonotype was seen a few times. The J gene is TRBJ2-3, the V gene TRBV5-1; D might be TRBD2 (5 bases). In germline, CDR1 is SGHRS, CDR2 YFSETQ. Trimming cost V 4 bases and J 2 bases, with 20 bases left between them. CDR3 length: 17 amino acids. This CDR3 reads CASSPNRARLPTDTQYF. In DNA form, the CDR3 reads TGCGCCAGCAGCCCCAACCGTGCCCGACTACCCACAGATACGCAGTATTTT.

In this sample, this clonotype turned up a few times. The chain employs TRBV4-1 and TRBJ2-4; 7 nucleotides match TRBD1. The CDR3 is 14 residues long. Germline loops: CDR1 MGHRA, CDR2 YSYEKL. The J segment lost 3 bases and the V segment lost 2 bases, leaving 1 base of the junction unmatched. The CDR3 bases are TGCGCCAGCAGCCAACGGACAGGCAAAAACATTCAGTACTTC. It translates to CASSQRTGKNIQYF.

The CDR3 sequence is CASSQPHRGNYGYTF. In DNA, the CDR3 is TGCGCCAGCAGCCAACCTCACCGAGGAAACTATGGCTACACCTTC. This chain joins TRBV4-1 and TRBJ1-2; D gene ambiguous. CDR1 is MGHRA, CDR2 YSYEKL, per germline. The CDR3 has 15 amino acids. Trimming removed 2 bases at V and 2 bases at J, with 12 bases between.